Listed here are 28 T cell receptor beta chains from one sample, sequenced in a study of graft-versus-host responses after intestinal transplantation. These TCRs are of unknown antigen specificity. The assay was immunoSEQ multiplex PCR, and TCRdb's table has in-frame clones only and misses some. Of approximately 130,000 clones listed, approximately 94% were seen once; the top ten hold around 0.16%. Sequenced here: unstimulated CD4+ T cells sorted from spleen or lymph node cells, sampled before intestinal transplant. These receptors were collected from a human donor who received an intestinal transplant.

The chain couples TRBV19 to TRBJ2-4; a weak D match, TRBD1 (6 bases). The germline gives CDR1 LNHDA, CDR2 SQIVND (reference sequence). CDR3 size: 16 residues. V lost 6 bases and J lost 3, with 18 bases in between. This chain's CDR3 is CASSTNRVGGKNIQYF. For the CDR3, the DNA is TGTGCCAGTAGCACTAACAGGGTTGGTGGCAAAAACATTCAGTACTTC.

The chain has TRBV9 and TRBJ1-2, with D possibly matching TRBD1 (6 bases). Germline V gives CDR1 SGDLS, CDR2 YYNGEE. V dropped 4 bases and J dropped 4 bases, with 11 bases sitting between them. The CDR3 spans 13 residues. Here the CDR3 DNA reads TGTGCCAGCAGCATAGGACAGCCCTATGGCTACACCTTC. It is translated as CASSIGQPYGYTF.

The chain joins TRBV2 to TRBJ1-1, with 8 bases aligning to TRBD1. The trim removed 9 bases at V and 2 bases at J, leaving 2 bases unmatched. CDR3 length: 12 residues. Germline CDR1 and CDR2: SNHLY and FYNNEI. In nucleotides, the CDR3 is TGTGCCAGAGGACAGGGCAACACTGAAGCTTTCTTT. The encoded protein is CARGQGNTEAFF.

The V gene is TRBV11-2, the J gene TRBJ2-2, with 9 bases matching TRBD1. From germline, CDR1 is SGHAT and CDR2 FQNNGV. The trim removed 8 bases at V and 4 bases at J, leaving 11 bases unmatched. The CDR3 totals 16 residues. CDR3: CASRRMGTGITGELFF. CDR3 DNA sequence: TGTGCCAGCCGCCGGATGGGGACAGGGATCACCGGGGAGCTGTTTTTT.

The V gene is TRBV6-1, the J gene TRBJ2-5; 9 bases fit TRBD1. The V and J ends lost 6 bases and 7 bases, in that order; junction bases with no gene match: 3. CDR3 length equals 12 residues. The germline CDR1 and CDR2 sequences are MNHNS and SASEGT. The CDR3 reads CASRGQGGTQYF. CDR3 bases: TGTGCCAGCAGGGGACAGGGCGGGACCCAGTACTTC.

The chain is built from TRBV9 and TRBJ2-1, with TRBD1 matching over 7 bases. The ends lost 0 bases at V and 4 bases at J; junction bases unmatched: 13. The CDR3 loop spans 18 amino acids. Germline V gene sequence: CDR1 SGDLS, CDR2 YYNGEE. In DNA form, the CDR3 reads TGTGCCAGCAGCGTAGCGAGGGGGCGCACCAAATCTTACAATGAGCAGTTCTTC. As protein: CASSVARGRTKSYNEQFF.

The chain has TRBV5-4 and TRBJ2-5; TRBD1 matches 7 bases. The CDR3 runs to 16 residues. Germline assignment: CDR1 SGHNT and CDR2 YYREEE (reference sequence). Trimming took 4 bases from V and 5 from J; bases not matched to a gene: 14. CDR3 residues: CASSVDRVSLGETQYF. In nucleotides, the CDR3 is TGTGCCAGCAGCGTCGACAGGGTCAGCCTCGGGGAGACCCAGTACTTC.

This chain connects TRBV5-6 to TRBJ2-4, with 10 positions matching TRBD2. CDR3 size: 14 residues. Trimming cost V 2 bases and J 8 bases; bases outside gene matches: 4. Germline loops: CDR1 SGHDT, CDR2 YYEEEE. Here the CDR3 reads CASSLGTSVHIQYF. The CDR3 DNA reads TGTGCCAGCAGCTTAGGGACTAGCGTTCACATTCAGTACTTC. Full variable domain (rest looked up from reference TRBV5-6 and TRBJ2-4): DAGVTQSPTHLIKTRGQQVTLRCSPKSGHDTVSWYQQALGQGPQFIFQYYEEEERQRGNFPDRFSGHQFPNYSSELNVNALLLGDSALYLCASSLGTSVHIQYFGAGTRLSVL.

The chain joins TRBV6-1 to TRBJ1-5; D possibly corresponds to TRBD1 (6 bases). This CDR3 comprises 11 residues. The V and J ends lost 7 bases and 11 bases respectively, with 12 bases between them. The germline V gene has CDR1 MNHNS and CDR2 SASEGT. The CDR3 reads CASTQGGSQHF. CDR3 nucleotide sequence: TGTGCCAGCACCCAAGGGGGGTCCCAGCATTTT.

This clone has just one count. The J gene is TRBJ2-1, the V gene TRBV5-1; 9 bases are a match to TRBD2. After removal of 4 bases from V and 8 bases from J, the junction contained 13 bases not matched to a gene. The CDR3 has 16 residues. CDR1 and CDR2 from the germline V gene are SGHRS and YFSETQ. CDR3 sequence: CASSPGGGGAWDEQFF. CDR3 bases: TGCGCCAGCAGCCCTGGAGGCGGGGGGGCCTGGGATGAGCAGTTCTTC.

This clone was found a few times. This chain joins TRBV19 and TRBJ1-1; unclear D gene. V shed 3 bases and J shed 5 bases, with 16 bases lying between them. This CDR3 has 15 residues. Germline CDR1 reads LNHDA; CDR2 reads SQIVND (reference sequence). This chain's CDR3 is CASSIVHTGRTEAFF. The CDR3 DNA is TGTGCCAGTAGTATCGTCCATACGGGGAGGACTGAAGCTTTCTTT.

The chain employs TRBV11-3 and TRBJ1-2; TRBD1 aligns across 7 bases. V dropped 4 bases and J dropped 8; count of bases not matched to a gene: 7. The CDR3 is 13 residues long. The V gene's germline CDR1 is SGHNT and CDR2 YENEEA. The CDR3 DNA reads as TGTGCCAGCAGCTACGACAGGGCTAGCGGCTACACCTTC. Protein product: CASSYDRASGYTF.

The rearrangement uses TRBV19 and TRBJ2-1; D not resolved. V shed 2 bases and J shed 6 bases, with 17 bases lying between them. Germline values: CDR1 LNHDA, CDR2 SQIVND (reference sequence). This CDR3 is 16 amino acids long. CDR3 nucleotides: TGTGCCAGTAGTATAAACGGCCTGATAACGAGCAATGAGCAGTTCTTC. This translates into CASSINGLITSNEQFF.

The chain carries TRBV19 and TRBJ2-5; tentatively, D is TRBD1 or TRBD2 (6 bases each). V was cut by 2 bases and J by 5 bases, with 27 bases left in between. Germline V lookup: CDR1 LNHDA, CDR2 SQIVND (reference sequence). The CDR3 consists of 19 residues. CDR3 sequence: CASSITIGGRGSLPETQYF. CDR3 coding DNA: TGTGCCAGTAGTATAACCATTGGGGGGCGGGGTTCCCTCCCGGAGACCCAGTACTTC.

The genes are TRBV5-7 and TRBJ2-7; 9 bases map to TRBD1. TRBV5-7 is identified as an open reading frame with a role that is uncertain. The length of the CDR3 is 14 residues. Unmatched junction bases numbered 9, after V lost 4 bases and J lost 7 bases. The CDR3 here is CASSLPGTGREQYF. DNA for the CDR3: TGTGCCAGCAGCCTGCCCGGGACAGGGAGGGAGCAGTACTTC.

This chain connects TRBV5-1 to TRBJ2-7; TRBD1 aligns across 9 bases. This CDR3 contains 15 residues. Germline V gene sequence: CDR1 SGHRS, CDR2 YFSETQ. The V segment lost 3 bases and the J segment 6 bases; nucleotides outside the gene matches: 10. For the CDR3, the DNA is TGCGCCAGCAGCTCCGGGACAGGGACCTCTGGCGAGCAGTACTTC. Amino acids: CASSSGTGTSGEQYF.

This clone was recorded only once. V and J are TRBV5-1 and TRBJ2-7; D may correspond to TRBD1 or TRBD2 (6 bases each). The V end lost 0 bases, the J end lost 4 bases, and 11 bases lay between the germline ends. This CDR3 has 14 amino acids. From germline, CDR1 is SGHRS and CDR2 YFSETQ. CDR3 residues: CASSLEGGRYEQYF. CDR3 in DNA: TGCGCCAGCAGCTTGGAAGGGGGGAGGTACGAGCAGTACTTC.

The chain joins TRBV29-1 to TRBJ1-1, with D perhaps TRBD1 (6 bases). This CDR3 is 15 amino acids long. Germline values: CDR1 SQVTM, CDR2 ANQGSEA. The germline V and J ends were trimmed by 6 bases and 0 bases, with 17 bases remaining between them. CDR3 sequence: CSVVRGLGMNTEAFF. CDR3 bases: TGCAGCGTCGTCAGGGGTTTGGGGATGAACACTGAAGCTTTCTTT.

CDR3 in amino acids: CASSPTPSNTIYF. Here the CDR3 DNA reads TGTGCCAGCTCACCGACACCCTCGAACACCATATATTTT. This chain connects TRBV18 to TRBJ1-3; D unresolved. The germline gives CDR1 KGHSH, CDR2 LQKENI. This CDR3 contains 13 residues. V was trimmed by 3 bases and J by 7 bases, leaving 10 bases between them.

The CDR3: CASSYSDGNTGELFF. The CDR3 DNA reads TGTGCCAGCAGTTACTCGGATGGTAACACCGGGGAGCTGTTTTTT. The chain couples TRBV6-5 to TRBJ2-2; unclear D gene. CDR1 and CDR2 (germline): MNHEY, SVGAGI. The CDR3 contains 15 residues. V was clipped by 0 bases and J by 2 bases, with 7 bases between them.

J is TRBJ1-6 and V is TRBV11-2, with 11 bases that match TRBD1. J lost 11 bases, V lost 4 bases, and 13 bases had no gene match. In germline, CDR1 is SGHAT, CDR2 FQNNGV. The CDR3 has 17 amino acids. The DNA for the CDR3 is TGTGCCAGCAGCTCTACCCGGATTGGGACAGGGGGAACACCCCTCCACTTT. Translated, it gives CASSSTRIGTGGTPLHF.

The chain combines TRBV18 with TRBJ2-7, with D hard to call. The CDR3 has 13 residues. V dropped 2 bases and J dropped 0 bases, with 5 bases sitting between them. Germline CDR1 is KGHSH and CDR2 is LQKENI. CDR3: CASSPGDSYEQYF. The CDR3 region has the DNA TGTGCCAGCTCACCAGGGGACTCCTACGAGCAGTACTTC.

This chain connects TRBV30 to TRBJ1-6, with D maybe TRBD1 (6 bases). V lost 0 bases and J 10 bases, leaving 19 bases between the germline ends. The CDR3 covers 16 residues. Germline V gene lookup returns CDR1 GTSNPN and CDR2 SVGIG (reference sequence). The CDR3 DNA reads TGTGCCTGGAGTGTTAAACCGGGACACCAACCCTCACCCCTCCACTTT. Translated, it gives CAWSVKPGHQPSPLHF.

The chain has TRBV5-1 and TRBJ1-2; D is undetermined. Per germline, CDR1 SGHRS and CDR2 YFSETQ. V dropped 1 base and J dropped 0 bases, with 13 bases sitting between them. The CDR3 runs to 16 residues. CDR3 DNA: TGCGCCAGCAGCTTGATCAGGAATGCAGCTAACTATGGCTACACCTTC. Its translation is CASSLIRNAANYGYTF.

The gene calls are TRBV6-5 and TRBJ1-3; TRBD1 matches at 7 bases. The CDR3 has 14 residues. V lost 5 bases and J lost 0; bases outside the gene matches: 1. Germline CDR1 is MNHEY and CDR2 is SVGAGI. The CDR3 DNA reads TGTGCCAGCAGTCGGGACAGCTCTGGAAACACCATATATTTT. Protein sequence: CASSRDSSGNTIYF.

The chain links TRBV10-3 to TRBJ2-5; D is perhaps TRBD1 (6 bases). V was clipped by 4 bases and J by 4 bases, with 13 bases between them. There are 14 residues in the CDR3. Germline V CDR1 and CDR2: ENHRY, SYGVKD. The CDR3 DNA sequence: TGTGCCATCAGTGCCAGTGGGGGCTCAGAGACCCAGTACTTC. Translated: CAISASGGSETQYF.

The V call is TRBV7-9, the J call TRBJ1-2, with TRBD1 identical over 7 bases. The CDR3 extends over 15 amino acids. Trimming cost V 5 bases and J 4 bases; bases outside gene matches: 10. The V gene's germline CDR1 is SEHNR and CDR2 FQNEAQ (reference sequence). Here the CDR3 DNA reads TGTGCCAGCAGCCCCCGGACAGGCCCAAGCTATGGCTACACCTTC. Protein sequence: CASSPRTGPSYGYTF.

The rearrangement links TRBV7-8 to TRBJ2-7, with D uncertain. Trimming took off 5 bases at V and 2 bases at J, with 7 bases between the two ends. This CDR3 has 12 residues. Germline loops: CDR1 SGHVS, CDR2 FQNEAQ. This CDR3 is CASSQTTYEQYF. The CDR3 DNA is TGTGCCAGCAGCCAAACTACCTACGAGCAGTACTTC.